These 8 T cell receptor beta chains were sequenced from one sample in a study of CD4 T cells in relation to SARS-CoV-2 and coronaviruses. Sequenced by immunoSEQ multiplex PCR; TCRdb stores in-frame clones only, minus some. The sample holds fewer than 20,000 clones, 70% to 80% seen once. No antigen is known for these receptors. The unexposed donors gave CD4+ T cells in about 2011-2019, prior to COVID-19. Isolation of CD4+ T cells took place after roughly nine days in culture. The material sequenced was CD4+ T cells from PBMCs, cultured in vitro. The source of these receptors is a human donor in good health.

This chain uses TRBV12-3 or TRBV12-4 with TRBJ2-7, with 10 bases identical to TRBD1. The V gene end was trimmed by 8 bases and the J gene end by 2 bases; junction bases not matched to a gene: 0. There are 12 residues in the CDR3. The CDR3 coding sequence is TGTGCCAGCGGGACAGGGGCCTACGAGCAGTACTTC. Translation: CASGTGAYEQYF.

This chain uses TRBV2 with TRBJ1-1; D not certain. CDR3 length: 13 residues. V lost 8 bases and J 0 bases, leaving 10 bases between the germline ends. Per the germline V gene, CDR1 is SNHLY and CDR2 is FYNNEI. CDR3 nucleotide sequence: TGTGCCAGCTCACGGGGAATGAACACTGAAGCTTTCTTT. It yields the protein CASSRGMNTEAFF.

V usage is TRBV12-3 or TRBV12-4 and J usage is TRBJ2-5; maybe TRBD2 (7 bases). Trimming took 3 bases from V and 9 from J, leaving 14 bases between them. The CDR3 runs 13 residues. In DNA, the CDR3 is TGTGCCAGCAGTTTCGGCGGGGGCGCGGCCCAGTACTTC. Amino acid sequence: CASSFGGGAAQYF.

This clone was seen once. The genes are TRBV5-6 and TRBJ1-1, with unresolved D. This CDR3 has 12 amino acids. The V end lost 0 bases, the J end lost 4 bases, and 4 bases lay between the germline ends. Germline V gene data show CDR1 as SGHDT and CDR2 as YYEEEE. CDR3 nucleotides: TGTGCCAGCAGCTTGGGGAGCACTGAAGCTTTCTTT. It is translated as CASSLGSTEAFF.

This chain uses TRBV5-1 with TRBJ2-1; perhaps TRBD2 as D (6 bases). The CDR3 contains 13 residues. With 4 bases removed from V and 6 bases from J, the gap between germline ends came to 11 bases. CDR1 and CDR2 (germline): SGHRS, YFSETQ. CDR3 DNA: TGCGCCAGCAGCCCCGGGACTCCCAATGAGCAGTTCTTC. This encodes CASSPGTPNEQFF.

The genes are TRBV28 and TRBJ1-1; D possibly corresponds to TRBD1 (6 bases). V was cut by 5 bases and J by 5 bases, with 6 bases left in between. The CDR3 runs to 11 residues. CDR1 is MDHEN, CDR2 SYDVKM, per germline. DNA of the CDR3: TGTGCCAGCAGTGACAGGACTGAAGCTTTCTTT. Translation: CASSDRTEAFF.

The genes are TRBV11-2 and TRBJ2-1, with 8 bases fitting TRBD1. The CDR3 consists of 12 residues. Germline V gene data show CDR1 as SGHAT and CDR2 as FQNNGV. Trimming took 6 bases from V and 8 from J; bases not matched to a gene: 3. This CDR3 reads CASRMTGDEQFF. In nucleotides, the CDR3 is TGTGCCAGCAGGATGACAGGGGATGAGCAGTTCTTC.

This clone was counted only a few times. This chain joins TRBV5-4 and TRBJ1-6; D not certain. The V and J ends lost 4 bases and 9 bases respectively, with 20 bases between them. CDR1 and CDR2 from the germline V gene are SGHNT and YYREEE (reference sequence). The CDR3 covers 16 residues. The DNA of the CDR3 is TGTGCCAGCAGCCTATCGACACCGGAGCTTGGTTCACCCCTCCACTTT. It codes for CASSLSTPELGSPLHF. The full variable domain, completed using reference TRBV5-4 and TRBJ1-6, is ETGVTQSPTHLIKTRGQQVTLRCSSQSGHNTVSWYQQALGQGPQFIFQYYREEENGRGNFPPRFSGLQFPNYSSELNVNALELDDSALYLCASSLSTPELGSPLHFGNGTRLTVT.